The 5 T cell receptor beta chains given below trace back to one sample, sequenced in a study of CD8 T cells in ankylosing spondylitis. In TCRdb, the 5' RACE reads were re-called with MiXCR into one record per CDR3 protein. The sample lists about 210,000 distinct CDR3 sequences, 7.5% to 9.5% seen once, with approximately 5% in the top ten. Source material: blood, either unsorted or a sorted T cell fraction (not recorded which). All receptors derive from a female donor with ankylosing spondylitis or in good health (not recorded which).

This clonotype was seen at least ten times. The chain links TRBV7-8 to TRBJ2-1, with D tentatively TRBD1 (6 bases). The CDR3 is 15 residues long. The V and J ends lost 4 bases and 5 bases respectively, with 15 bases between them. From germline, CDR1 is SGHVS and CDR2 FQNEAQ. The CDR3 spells CASSSYRDRDNEQFF. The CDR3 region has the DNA TGTGCCAGCAGCTCATACAGGGATCGCGACAATGAGCAGTTCTTC.

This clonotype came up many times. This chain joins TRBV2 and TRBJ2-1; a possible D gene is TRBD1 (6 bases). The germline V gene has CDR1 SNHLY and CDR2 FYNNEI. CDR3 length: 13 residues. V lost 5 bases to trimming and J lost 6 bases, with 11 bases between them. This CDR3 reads CASSHRDINEQFF. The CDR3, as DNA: TGTGCCAGCAGTCACCGGGACATCAATGAGCAGTTCTTC.

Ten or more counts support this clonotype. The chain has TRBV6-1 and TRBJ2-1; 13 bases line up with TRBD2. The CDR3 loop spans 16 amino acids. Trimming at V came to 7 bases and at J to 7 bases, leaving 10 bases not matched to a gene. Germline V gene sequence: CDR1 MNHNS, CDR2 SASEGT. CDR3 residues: CASIRTWTSGSNEQFF. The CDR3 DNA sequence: TGTGCCAGCATCCGAACTTGGACTAGCGGGAGTAATGAGCAGTTCTTC.

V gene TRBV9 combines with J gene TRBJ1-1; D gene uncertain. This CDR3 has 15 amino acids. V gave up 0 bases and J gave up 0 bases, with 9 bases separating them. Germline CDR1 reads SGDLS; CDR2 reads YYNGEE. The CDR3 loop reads CASSVGEVMNTEAFF. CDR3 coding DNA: TGTGCCAGCAGCGTAGGGGAGGTCATGAACACTGAAGCTTTCTTT.

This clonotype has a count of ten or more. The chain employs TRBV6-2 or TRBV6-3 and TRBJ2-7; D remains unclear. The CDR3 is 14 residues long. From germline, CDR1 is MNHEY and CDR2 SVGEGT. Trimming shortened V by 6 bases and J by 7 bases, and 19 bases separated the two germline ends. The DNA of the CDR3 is TGTGCCAGCAGCCTCCCAGACCCAAAAGGGGAGCAGTACTTC. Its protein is CASSLPDPKGEQYF.